A selection of T cell receptor beta chains follows, all from one sample in a study of blood T cell repertoires in COVID-19. Clones were sequenced by immunoSEQ multiplex PCR, and TCRdb holds only the in-frame ones, with some missing. Seen here are under 200,000 clones, 90% to 95% observed once, and the top ten hold approximately 0.5%. Sequenced input: peripheral blood. The receptors come from a middle-aged man with acute or convalescent COVID-19. The CDR3 runs from the conserved cysteine through the conserved F or W. The D gene is left open where the match is weak.

D	V	CDR3
NA	TRBV18	CASSPTRWEQYF
TRBD1	TRBV9	CASSPGTGGDGYGYTF
TRBD2	TRBV7-3	CASSTSGGNNEQFF
NA	TRBV11-2	CASSRTRDSYNSPLHF
NA	TRBV7-6	CASSPRGLGGSTDTQYF
NA	TRBV6-5	CASQWERDNEQFF
NA	TRBV3-1/TRBV3-2	CASSQQELEAFF
TRBD2	TRBV27	CASSLGASGRGGEQFF
TRBD2	TRBV19	CASSIAPGLAGLNHFTDTQYF
NA	TRBV5-1	CASRLMGPSLNTEAFF
TRBD2	TRBV7-9	CASSQTSGGTDTQYF
NA	TRBV19	CASSMPGFTQYF
TRBD2	TRBV7-9	CASSLSGGETQYF
NA	TRBV29-1	CSVDTIRETQYF
NA	TRBV20-1	CSASLGHETQYF
TRBD2	TRBV6-5	CASSYVGGRAKYEQFF
TRBD1	TRBV4-1	CASSQPTGENIQYF
NA	TRBV28	CASSRTTFSDTQYF
TRBD2	TRBV5-6	CASSLGLAGGYEQYF
TRBD2	TRBV5-1	CASSSLPLSGRYQETQYF
TRBD2	TRBV5-4	CASSRAGGRALGANVLTF
TRBD1	TRBV30	CAWSPRTGGNEKLFF
TRBD2	TRBV7-6	CASSTGLGNTGELFF
NA	TRBV4-3	CASSQGGGRDTQYF
TRBD2	TRBV20-1	CSARGGVEQYF
TRBD1	TRBV7-9	CASSLIIGQGHSKNIQYF
NA	TRBV19	CASSVKQGHKLFF
TRBD1	TRBV7-9	CASSPRHRGPHSYEQYF
TRBD1	TRBV6-5	CASTHGGTGNEKLFF
NA	TRBV4-3	CASSQEARDTEAFF
TRBD2	TRBV4-1	CASSQTLAGHYEQYF
TRBD1	TRBV27	CASSFSSRTGVEKLFF
TRBD1	TRBV19	CASSRPGQEARYTF
NA	TRBV21-1	CASSKGRPTSNQPQHF
TRBD2	TRBV6-2/TRBV6-3	CASSYVLARPTDTQYF
NA	TRBV5-1	CASSLAFRVEETQYF
NA	TRBV15	CATLAGGRNEKLFF
NA	TRBV7-2	CASVPGDNSPLHF
NA	TRBV14	CASSQGVQGGTEAFF